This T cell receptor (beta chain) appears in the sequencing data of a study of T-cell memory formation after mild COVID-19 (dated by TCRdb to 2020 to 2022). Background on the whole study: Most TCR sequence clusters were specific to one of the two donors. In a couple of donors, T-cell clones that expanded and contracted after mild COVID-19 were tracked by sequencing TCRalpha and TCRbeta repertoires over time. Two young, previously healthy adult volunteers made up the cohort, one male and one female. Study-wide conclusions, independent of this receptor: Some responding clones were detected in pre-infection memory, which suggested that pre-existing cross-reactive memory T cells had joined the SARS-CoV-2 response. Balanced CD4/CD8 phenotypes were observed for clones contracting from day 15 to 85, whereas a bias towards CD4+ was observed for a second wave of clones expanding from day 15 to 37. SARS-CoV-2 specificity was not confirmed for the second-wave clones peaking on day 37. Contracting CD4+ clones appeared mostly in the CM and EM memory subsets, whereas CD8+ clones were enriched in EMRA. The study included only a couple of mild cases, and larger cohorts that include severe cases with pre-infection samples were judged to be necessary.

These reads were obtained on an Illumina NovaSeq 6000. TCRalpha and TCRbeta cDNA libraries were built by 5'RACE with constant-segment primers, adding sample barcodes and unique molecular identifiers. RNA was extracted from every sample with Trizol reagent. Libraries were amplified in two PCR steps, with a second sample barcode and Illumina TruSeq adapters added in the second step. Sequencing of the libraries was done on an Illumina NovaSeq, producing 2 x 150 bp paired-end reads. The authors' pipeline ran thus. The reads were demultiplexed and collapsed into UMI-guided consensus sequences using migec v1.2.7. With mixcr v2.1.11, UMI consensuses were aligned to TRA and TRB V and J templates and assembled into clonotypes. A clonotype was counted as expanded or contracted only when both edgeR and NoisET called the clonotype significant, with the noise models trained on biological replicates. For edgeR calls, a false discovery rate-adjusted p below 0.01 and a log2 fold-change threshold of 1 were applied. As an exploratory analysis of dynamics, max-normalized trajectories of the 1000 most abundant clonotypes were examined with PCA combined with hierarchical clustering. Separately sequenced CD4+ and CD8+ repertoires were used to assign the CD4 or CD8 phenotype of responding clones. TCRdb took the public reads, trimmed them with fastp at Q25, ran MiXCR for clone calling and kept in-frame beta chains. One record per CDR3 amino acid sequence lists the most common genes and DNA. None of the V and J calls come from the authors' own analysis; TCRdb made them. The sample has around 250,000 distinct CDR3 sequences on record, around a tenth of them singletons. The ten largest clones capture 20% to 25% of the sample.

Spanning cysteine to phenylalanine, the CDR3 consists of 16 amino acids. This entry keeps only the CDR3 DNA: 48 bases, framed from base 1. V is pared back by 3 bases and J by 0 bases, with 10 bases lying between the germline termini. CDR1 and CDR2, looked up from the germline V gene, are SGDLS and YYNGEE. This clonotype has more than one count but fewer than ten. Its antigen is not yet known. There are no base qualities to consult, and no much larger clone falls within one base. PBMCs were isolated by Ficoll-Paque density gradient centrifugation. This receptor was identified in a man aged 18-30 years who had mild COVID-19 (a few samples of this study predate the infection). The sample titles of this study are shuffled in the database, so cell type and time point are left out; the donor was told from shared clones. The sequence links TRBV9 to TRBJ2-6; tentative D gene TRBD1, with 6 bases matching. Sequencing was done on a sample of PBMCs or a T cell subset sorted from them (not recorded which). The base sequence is TGTGCCAGCAGCGCCAACAGGGACTCTGGGGCCAACGTCCTGACTTTC. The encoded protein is CASSANRDSGANVLTF.